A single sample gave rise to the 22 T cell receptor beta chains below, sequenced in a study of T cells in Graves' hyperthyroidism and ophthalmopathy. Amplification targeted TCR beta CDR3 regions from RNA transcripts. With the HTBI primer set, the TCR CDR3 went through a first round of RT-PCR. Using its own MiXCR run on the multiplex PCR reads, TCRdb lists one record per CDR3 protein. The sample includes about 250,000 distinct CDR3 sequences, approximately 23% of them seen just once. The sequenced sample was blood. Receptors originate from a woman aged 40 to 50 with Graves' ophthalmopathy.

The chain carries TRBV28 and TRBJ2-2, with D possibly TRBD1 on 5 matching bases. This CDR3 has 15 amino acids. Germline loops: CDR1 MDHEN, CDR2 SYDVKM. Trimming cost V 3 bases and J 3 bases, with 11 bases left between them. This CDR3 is CASSFRRADTGELFF. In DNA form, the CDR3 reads TGTGCCAGCAGTTTCCGCAGGGCTGACACCGGGGAGCTGTTTTTT.

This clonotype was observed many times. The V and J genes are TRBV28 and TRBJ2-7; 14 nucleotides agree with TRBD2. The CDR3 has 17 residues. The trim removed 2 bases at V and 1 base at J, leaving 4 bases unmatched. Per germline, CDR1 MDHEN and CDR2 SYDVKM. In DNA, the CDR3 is TGTGCCAGCAGTTTACCGACTAGCGGGAGGGTGTCCTACGAGCAGTACTTC. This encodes CASSLPTSGRVSYEQYF.

CDR3 nucleotide sequence: TGTGCCAGCAGCCCGTCCGGCGGGAGGGCCGAGCAGTACTTC. Protein sequence: CASSPSGGRAEQYF. The chain uses TRBV11-2 and TRBJ2-7; 9 nucleotides line up with TRBD2. This CDR3 has 14 amino acids. Per germline, CDR1 SGHAT and CDR2 FQNNGV. V lost 5 bases and J lost 6; bases outside the gene matches: 8.

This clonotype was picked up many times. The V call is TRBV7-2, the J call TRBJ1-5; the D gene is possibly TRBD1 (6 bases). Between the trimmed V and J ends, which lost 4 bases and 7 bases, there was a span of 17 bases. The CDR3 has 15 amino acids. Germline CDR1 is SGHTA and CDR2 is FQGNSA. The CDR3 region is CASSSTRGQGQPQHF. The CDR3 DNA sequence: TGTGCCAGCAGCTCAACCAGGGGCCAGGGCCAGCCCCAGCATTTT.

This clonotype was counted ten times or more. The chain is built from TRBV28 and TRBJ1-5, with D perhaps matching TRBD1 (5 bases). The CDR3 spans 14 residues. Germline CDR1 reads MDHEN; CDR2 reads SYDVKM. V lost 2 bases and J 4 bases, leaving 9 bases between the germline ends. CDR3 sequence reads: CASSLQGPNQPQHF. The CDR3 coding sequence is TGTGCCAGCAGTTTACAGGGACCAAATCAGCCCCAGCATTTT.

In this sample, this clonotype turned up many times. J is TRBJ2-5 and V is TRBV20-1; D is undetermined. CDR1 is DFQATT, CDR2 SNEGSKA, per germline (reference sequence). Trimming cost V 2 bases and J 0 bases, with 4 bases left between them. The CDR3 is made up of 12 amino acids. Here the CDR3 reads CSARTNQETQYF. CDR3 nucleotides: TGCAGTGCTAGAACTAACCAAGAGACCCAGTACTTC.

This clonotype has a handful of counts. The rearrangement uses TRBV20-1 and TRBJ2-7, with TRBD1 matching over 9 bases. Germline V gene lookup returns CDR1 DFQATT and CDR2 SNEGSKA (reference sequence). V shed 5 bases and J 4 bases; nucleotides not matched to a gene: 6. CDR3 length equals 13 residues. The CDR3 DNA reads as TGCAGTGCTCCTTTGACAGGGGGATACGAGCAGTACTTC. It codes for CSAPLTGGYEQYF.

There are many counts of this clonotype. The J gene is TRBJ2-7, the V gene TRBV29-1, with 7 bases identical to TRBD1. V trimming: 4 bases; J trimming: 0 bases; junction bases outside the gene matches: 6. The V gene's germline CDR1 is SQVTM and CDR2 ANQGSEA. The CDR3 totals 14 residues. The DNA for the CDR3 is TGCAGCGTTGTCGGGACAGAGGGCTCCTACGAGCAGTACTTC. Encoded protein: CSVVGTEGSYEQYF.

CDR3 bases: TGTGCCAGCGCCCAGGGACAGAGGGTGTACGAGCAGTACTTC. Protein sequence: CASAQGQRVYEQYF. The J gene is TRBJ2-7, the V gene TRBV28; 7 bases are a match to TRBD1. The CDR3 sequence is 14 residues long. The ends lost 8 bases at V and 4 bases at J; junction bases unmatched: 11. CDR1 is MDHEN and CDR2 is SYDVKM in the germline V gene.

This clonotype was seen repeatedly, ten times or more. DNA for the CDR3: TGTGCCAGCATCGGGGGTATGGACTATGGCTACACCTTC. Translation: CASIGGMDYGYTF. The chain joins TRBV28 to TRBJ1-2, with D perhaps TRBD1 (5 bases). This CDR3 region has 13 residues. Germline-derived CDR1 and CDR2 are MDHEN and SYDVKM. Trimming removed 7 bases from V and 3 bases from J, with 12 bases in between.

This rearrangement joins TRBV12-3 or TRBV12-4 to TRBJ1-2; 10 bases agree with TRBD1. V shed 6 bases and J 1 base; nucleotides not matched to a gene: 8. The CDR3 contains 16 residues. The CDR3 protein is CASSRDRGGLNYGYTF. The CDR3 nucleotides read TGTGCCAGCAGCAGGGACAGGGGCGGACTTAACTATGGCTACACCTTC.

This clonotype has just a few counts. CDR3 nucleotide sequence: TGTGCCAGCAGTTTAAGACCGATACTAGCACAGCCGCGCGAGCAGTACTTC. It is translated as CASSLRPILAQPREQYF. This sequence joins TRBV12-3 or TRBV12-4 and TRBJ2-7; tentatively, D is TRBD2 (6 bases). V lost 2 bases and J 6 bases, leaving 23 bases between the germline ends. CDR3 length equals 17 residues.

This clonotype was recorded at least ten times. The DNA for the CDR3 is TGTGCCAGCAGGGCTGGAGGGTACTATGGCTACACCTTC. This gives the protein CASRAGGYYGYTF. The chain uses TRBV12-3 or TRBV12-4 and TRBJ1-2; D unresolved. The CDR3 is 13 amino acids. Between the trimmed V and J ends, which lost 6 bases and 3 bases, there was a span of 11 bases.

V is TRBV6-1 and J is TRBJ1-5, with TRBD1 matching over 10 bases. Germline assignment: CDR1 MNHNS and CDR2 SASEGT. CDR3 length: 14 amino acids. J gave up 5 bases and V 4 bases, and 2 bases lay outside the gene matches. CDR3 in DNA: TGTGCCAGCAGTGGGACAGGGGGACATCAGCCCCAGCATTTT. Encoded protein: CASSGTGGHQPQHF.

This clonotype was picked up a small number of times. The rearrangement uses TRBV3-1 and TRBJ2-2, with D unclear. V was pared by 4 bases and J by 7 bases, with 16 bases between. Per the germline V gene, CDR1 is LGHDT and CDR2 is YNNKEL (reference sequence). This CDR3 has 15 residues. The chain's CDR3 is CASSPVVPSDGELFF. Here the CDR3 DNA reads TGTGCCAGCAGCCCCGTCGTCCCCTCGGACGGGGAGCTGTTTTTT. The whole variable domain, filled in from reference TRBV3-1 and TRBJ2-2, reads DTAVSQTPKYLVTQMGNDKSIKCEQNLGHDTMYWYKQDSKKFLKIMFSYNNKELIINETVPNRFSPKSPDKAHLNLHINSLELGDSAVYFCASSPVVPSDGELFFGEGSRLTVL.

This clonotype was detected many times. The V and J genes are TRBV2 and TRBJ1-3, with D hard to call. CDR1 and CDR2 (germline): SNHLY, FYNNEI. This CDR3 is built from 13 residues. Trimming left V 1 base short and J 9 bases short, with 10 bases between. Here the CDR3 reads CASSEGPTGTIYF. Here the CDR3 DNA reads TGTGCCAGCAGTGAAGGGCCCACGGGCACCATATATTTT.

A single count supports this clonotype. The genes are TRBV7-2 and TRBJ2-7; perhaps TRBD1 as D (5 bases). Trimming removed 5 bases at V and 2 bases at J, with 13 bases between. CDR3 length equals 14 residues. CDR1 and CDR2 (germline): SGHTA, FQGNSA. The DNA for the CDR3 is TGTGCCAGCAGCAAAATGGACACCGCCTACGAGCAGTACTTC. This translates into CASSKMDTAYEQYF.

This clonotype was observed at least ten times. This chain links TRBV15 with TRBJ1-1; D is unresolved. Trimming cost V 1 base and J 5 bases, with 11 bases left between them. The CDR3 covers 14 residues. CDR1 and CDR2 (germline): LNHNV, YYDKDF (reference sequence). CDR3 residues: CATSRALEGTEAFF. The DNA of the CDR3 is TGTGCCACCAGCAGAGCCCTGGAGGGAACTGAAGCTTTCTTT.

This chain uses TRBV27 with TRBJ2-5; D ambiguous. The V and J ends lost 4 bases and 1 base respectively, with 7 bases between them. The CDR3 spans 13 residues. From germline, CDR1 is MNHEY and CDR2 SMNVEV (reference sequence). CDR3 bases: TGTGCCAGCAGTTCAAACCTCCAAGAGACCCAGTACTTC. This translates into CASSSNLQETQYF.

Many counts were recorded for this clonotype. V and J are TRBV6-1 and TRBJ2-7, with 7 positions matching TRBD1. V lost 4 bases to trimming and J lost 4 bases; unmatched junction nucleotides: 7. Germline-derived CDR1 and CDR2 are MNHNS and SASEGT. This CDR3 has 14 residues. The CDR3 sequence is CASSGQGVSYEQYF. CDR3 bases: TGTGCCAGCAGTGGACAGGGAGTTTCTTACGAGCAGTACTTC.

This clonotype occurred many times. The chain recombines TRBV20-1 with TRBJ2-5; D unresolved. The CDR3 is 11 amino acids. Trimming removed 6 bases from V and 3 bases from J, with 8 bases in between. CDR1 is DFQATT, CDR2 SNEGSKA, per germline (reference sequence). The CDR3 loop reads CSATLEETQYF. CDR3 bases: TGCAGTGCAACCCTAGAAGAGACCCAGTACTTC.

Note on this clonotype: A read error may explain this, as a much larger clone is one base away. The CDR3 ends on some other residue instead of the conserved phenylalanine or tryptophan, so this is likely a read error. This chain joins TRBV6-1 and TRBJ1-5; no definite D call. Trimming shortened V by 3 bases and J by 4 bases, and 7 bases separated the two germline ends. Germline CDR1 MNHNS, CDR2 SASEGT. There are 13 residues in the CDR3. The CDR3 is CASSDLGNQPQHV. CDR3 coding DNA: TGTGCCAGCAGTGATCTGGGGAATCAGCCCCAGCATGTT.